These 21 T cell receptor beta chains were sequenced from one sample in a study of T-cell reconstitution after alpha-beta-depleted transplantation in children (TCRdb year 2016). The intended sense of this specimen's treatment or condition label: allogeneic hematopoietic cell transplantation with graft depleted of TCRalphabeta T cells and CD19 B cells. Library construction relied on PCR. Sequencing used an Illumina HiSeq 2500. Molecular barcoding was employed in the preparation of TCR libraries, with unique molecular identifiers being used to normalize TCRbeta repertoire quantification. Clones were called with MiXCR by TCRdb after fastp trimmed the public reads at Q25, and only in-frame beta chains were retained. Entries that share a CDR3 protein sequence are merged under the most common genes and DNA. Within this sample are around 450,000 distinct CDR3 sequences, with about 17% of them counted one time only. The ten biggest clones cover under 30% of the sample.

Sequenced here: PBMCs, mostly from graft donor cells, sampled 360 days after TCRalphabeta/CD19-depleted stem cell transplant. These receptors were collected from a boy under two years old who had a stem cell transplant for Wiskott-Aldrich syndrome, so the T cells may come from the graft donor.

This clonotype was counted only a few times. The V call is TRBV7-9, the J call TRBJ1-1, with D maybe TRBD1 (6 bases). Germline values: CDR1 SEHNR, CDR2 FQNEAQ (reference sequence). The CDR3 contains 15 residues. The V end was cut by 1 base, the J end by 4 bases, with 13 bases between. The CDR3 loop reads CASSLEFRGTTEAFF. The CDR3 nucleotides are TGTGCCAGCAGCTTAGAGTTTAGGGGGACCACTGAAGCTTTCTTT. Full variable domain (outside the CDR3, taken from reference TRBV7-9 and TRBJ1-1): DTGVSQNPRHKITKRGQNVTFRCDPISEHNRLYWYRQTLGQGPEFLTYFQNEAQLEKSRLLSDRFSAERPKGSFSTLEIQRTEQGDSAMYLCASSLEFRGTTEAFFGQGTRLTVV.

Only a few counts were recorded for this clonotype. This chain connects TRBV3-1 to TRBJ1-1, with D possibly being TRBD1 (5 bases). The germline V gene encodes CDR1 LGHDT and CDR2 YNNKEL (reference sequence). This CDR3 contains 13 residues. With 2 bases removed from V and 4 bases from J, the gap between germline ends came to 8 bases. CDR3 coding DNA: TGTGCCAGCAGCCAATGGGGGGGCACTGAAGCTTTCTTT. This gives the protein CASSQWGGTEAFF.

This clonotype has a count of ten or more. This CDR3 reads CASSQLGGSTGELFF. The CDR3 DNA sequence: TGTGCCAGCAGCCAATTAGGCGGGAGCACCGGGGAGCTGTTTTTT. The genes are TRBV7-9 and TRBJ2-2, with 7 nucleotides matching TRBD2. V dropped 5 bases and J dropped 4; count of bases not matched to a gene: 7. The germline gives CDR1 SEHNR, CDR2 FQNEAQ (reference sequence). The CDR3 is made up of 15 amino acids.

The chain is built from TRBV5-1 and TRBJ2-2, with D possibly called TRBD1 or TRBD2 (5 bases each). The V and J ends lost 0 bases and 3 bases respectively, with 12 bases between them. The CDR3 runs 16 residues. The germline V gene encodes CDR1 SGHRS and CDR2 YFSETQ. DNA for the CDR3: TGCGCCAGCAGCTTGGACCTCGGGGCTGACACCGGGGAGCTGTTTTTT. This encodes CASSLDLGADTGELFF.

In its sample, this clonotype was seen once. The chain recombines TRBV4-1 with TRBJ1-4, with 7 bases identical to TRBD1. The CDR3 runs 15 residues. V was clipped by 0 bases and J by 8 bases; unmatched bases: 6. The V gene's germline CDR1 is MGHRA and CDR2 YSYEKL. CDR3 in amino acids: CASSQDRGITEKLFF. The CDR3 region has the DNA TGCGCCAGCAGCCAAGACAGGGGGATTACGGAAAAACTGTTTTTT.

This sequence joins TRBV18 and TRBJ2-4; D gene unclear. The V end lost 2 bases, the J end lost 5 bases, and 7 bases lay between the germline ends. From germline, CDR1 is KGHSH and CDR2 LQKENI. The CDR3 loop spans 13 amino acids. DNA for the CDR3: TGTGCCAGCTCACCAAGTCGGGAAAACATTCAGTACTTC. It encodes CASSPSRENIQYF.

This clonotype was seen more than once but under ten times. The chain is built from TRBV28 and TRBJ2-1, with 10 bases identical to TRBD2. V lost 4 bases, J lost 8 bases, and 8 bases stayed unmatched. This CDR3 has 15 residues. The germline gives CDR1 MDHEN, CDR2 SYDVKM. CDR3 loop: CASSSSSSGGDEQFF. In DNA, the CDR3 is TGTGCCAGCAGTTCCAGCAGCAGCGGGGGGGATGAGCAGTTCTTC.

There are a few counts of this clonotype. The genes are TRBV11-2 and TRBJ2-2, with 9 bases aligning to TRBD1. Germline-derived CDR1 and CDR2 are SGHAT and FQNNGV. V trimming: 4 bases; J trimming: 3 bases; junction bases outside the gene matches: 6. This CDR3 has 16 amino acids. This CDR3 reads CASSWGTGRDTGELFF. The DNA for the CDR3 is TGTGCCAGCAGCTGGGGGACAGGGAGGGACACCGGGGAGCTGTTTTTT. Full variable domain (remainder filled in from reference TRBV11-2 and TRBJ2-2): EAGVAQSPRYKIIEKRQSVAFWCNPISGHATLYWYQQILGQGPKLLIQFQNNGVVDDSQLPKDRFSAERLKGVDSTLKIQPAKLEDSAVYLCASSWGTGRDTGELFFGEGSRLTVL.

This clonotype has just a few counts. This sequence joins TRBV20-1 and TRBJ2-7; D is uncertain. The germline V and J ends were trimmed by 5 bases and 3 bases, with 8 bases remaining between them. The CDR3 sequence is 11 residues long. Germline loops: CDR1 DFQATT, CDR2 SNEGSKA (reference sequence). CDR3 protein: CSALQHYEQYF. In DNA, the CDR3 is TGCAGTGCTCTACAGCACTACGAGCAGTACTTC.

There are many counts of this clonotype. V usage is TRBV5-1 and J usage is TRBJ2-1, with TRBD2 matching 13 bases. This CDR3 region has 15 residues. The V segment lost 4 bases and the J segment 6 bases; nucleotides outside the gene matches: 4. Germline values: CDR1 SGHRS, CDR2 YFSETQ. The CDR3 loop is CASSLTSGRFNEQFF. The CDR3 DNA is TGCGCCAGCAGCCTGACTAGCGGGAGGTTCAATGAGCAGTTCTTC.

The rearrangement uses TRBV7-2 and TRBJ2-7; 9 bases match TRBD2. V shed 1 base and J 6 bases; nucleotides not matched to a gene: 1. The germline CDR1 and CDR2 sequences are SGHTA and FQGNSA. This CDR3 has 13 residues. The CDR3 nucleotides are TGTGCCAGCAGCTTAGAGCGGGAGGCCGAGCAGTACTTC. Translated: CASSLEREAEQYF.

V is TRBV10-3 and J is TRBJ2-2; D is uncertain. The V end lost 6 bases, the J end lost 4 bases, and 18 bases lay between the germline ends. The CDR3 runs to 16 residues. The V gene's germline CDR1 is ENHRY and CDR2 SYGVKD. The CDR3 DNA reads TGTGCCATCAGGGGCTTGGCAGGCCCGAGCACCGGGGAGCTGTTTTTT. This codes for CAIRGLAGPSTGELFF.

The V gene is TRBV24-1, the J gene TRBJ2-1; 10 nucleotides align to TRBD2. The V and J ends lost 1 base and 4 bases, in that order; junction bases with no gene match: 3. The CDR3 spans 16 residues. CDR1 and CDR2 (germline): KGHDR, SFDVKD. Here the CDR3 DNA reads TGTGCCACCAGTGATTTCCAGCGGGAGGGGTACAATGAGCAGTTCTTC. Residues: CATSDFQREGYNEQFF.

The genes are TRBV12-3 or TRBV12-4 and TRBJ1-5, with D possibly matching TRBD1 (5 bases). This CDR3 is 16 amino acids long. Trimming removed 3 bases at V and 2 bases at J, with 14 bases between. The CDR3 DNA is TGTGCCAGCAGTTTTGGTCTCACACAGGGCAATCAGCCCCAGCATTTT. Translating gives CASSFGLTQGNQPQHF.

This clonotype was seen only a few times. This chain joins TRBV5-1 and TRBJ2-1; 8 bases line up with TRBD1. V shed 2 bases, J shed 4 bases, and the junction held 5 bases outside the gene matches. The CDR3 runs 15 residues. Per the germline V gene, CDR1 is SGHRS and CDR2 is YFSETQ. The CDR3 bases are TGCGCCAGCAGCTTCCCCGGACAGGGTTACAATGAGCAGTTCTTC. It is translated as CASSFPGQGYNEQFF.

This clonotype was picked up a small number of times. This sequence joins TRBV2 and TRBJ2-7; the match to TRBD2 covers 9 bases. Trimming cost V 1 base and J 0 bases; bases outside gene matches: 10. Germline V gene data show CDR1 as SNHLY and CDR2 as FYNNEI. The CDR3 sequence is 18 residues long. Written as DNA, the CDR3 is TGTGCCAGCAGTGAAGGTCCTAGCGGGATTACGGCCTCCTACGAGCAGTACTTC. This codes for CASSEGPSGITASYEQYF.

The sample holds many counts of this clonotype. The chain uses TRBV5-6 and TRBJ2-3; weak D call: TRBD1 (5 bases). Germline V CDR1 and CDR2: SGHDT, YYEEEE. V was pared by 5 bases and J by 0 bases, with 7 bases between. The CDR3 extends over 13 amino acids. CDR3 amino acids: CASRTASTDTQYF. DNA for the CDR3: TGTGCCAGCAGGACAGCTAGCACAGATACGCAGTATTTT.

This chain uses TRBV6-1 with TRBJ2-5; no definite D call. Per germline, CDR1 MNHNS and CDR2 SASEGT. Deletions cut 3 bases from V and 2 bases from J, with 10 bases between. The CDR3 extends over 14 amino acids. This chain's CDR3 is CASSDRASQETQYF. CDR3 sequence (DNA): TGTGCCAGCAGTGACCGGGCTTCTCAAGAGACCCAGTACTTC.

The chain joins TRBV12-3 or TRBV12-4 to TRBJ2-1; D unresolved. The V and J ends lost 10 bases and 7 bases respectively, with 14 bases between them. The CDR3 spans 12 residues. This CDR3 reads CATTLGKNEQFF. CDR3 DNA: TGTGCCACCACTCTGGGGAAAAATGAGCAGTTCTTC.

In its sample, this clonotype was seen a few times. The chain employs TRBV15 and TRBJ1-1, with a weak D call TRBD1 (6 bases). The germline V gene encodes CDR1 LNHNV and CDR2 YYDKDF (reference sequence). Trimming removed 3 bases from V and 0 bases from J, with 11 bases in between. The CDR3 has 15 residues. The CDR3 protein is CATSRGGQLNTEAFF. CDR3 in DNA: TGTGCCACCAGCAGGGGAGGACAGTTGAACACTGAAGCTTTCTTT.

J is TRBJ2-2 and V is TRBV5-1; D is unclear. CDR1 and CDR2 from the germline V gene are SGHRS and YFSETQ. The CDR3 extends over 16 amino acids. The ends were cut back, 3 bases at V and 4 bases at J, with 16 bases in the middle. This chain's CDR3 is CASSSRNLQSTGELFF. DNA for the CDR3: TGCGCCAGCAGCTCTAGGAATCTTCAAAGCACCGGGGAGCTGTTTTTT.